The TCR beta chain under discussion was sequenced for a study of blood T cell repertoires in COVID-19. The CDR3 runs to 13 residues. Germline V gives CDR1 SNHLY, CDR2 FYNNEI. Deletions cut 6 bases from V and 1 base from J, with 9 bases between. Only in-frame clones appear in the TCRdb table, and some are missing; sequencing was by immunoSEQ multiplex PCR. The sample holds some 250,000 clones, 85% to 90% seen once. Participant age was about 18 to 95 years, and participants resided in around 24 US areas. Participant-reported clinical history was the basis for cohort assignment. Sequenced: PBMCs or T cells enriched from blood (not recorded which). The chain is built from TRBV2 and TRBJ1-1; perhaps TRBD1 as D (6 bases). The receptor comes from a woman younger than 45 with acute COVID-19. The CDR3 sequence: CASRPGANTEAFF. CDR3 nucleotide sequence: TGTGCCAGCAGGCCAGGGGCGAACACTGAAGCTTTCTTT.